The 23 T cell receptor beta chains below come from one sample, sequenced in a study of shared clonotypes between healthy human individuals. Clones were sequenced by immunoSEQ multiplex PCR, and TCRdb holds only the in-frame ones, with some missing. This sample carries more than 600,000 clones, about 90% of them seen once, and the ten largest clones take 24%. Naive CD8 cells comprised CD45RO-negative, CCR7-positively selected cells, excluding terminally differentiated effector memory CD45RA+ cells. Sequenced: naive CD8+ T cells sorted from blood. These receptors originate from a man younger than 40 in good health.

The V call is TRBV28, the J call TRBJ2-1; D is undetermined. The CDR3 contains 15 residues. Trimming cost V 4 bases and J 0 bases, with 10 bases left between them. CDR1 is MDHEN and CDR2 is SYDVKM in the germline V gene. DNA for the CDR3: TGTGCCAGCAGTTCTCCTAGTAGCTCCTACAATGAGCAGTTCTTC. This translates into CASSSPSSSYNEQFF.

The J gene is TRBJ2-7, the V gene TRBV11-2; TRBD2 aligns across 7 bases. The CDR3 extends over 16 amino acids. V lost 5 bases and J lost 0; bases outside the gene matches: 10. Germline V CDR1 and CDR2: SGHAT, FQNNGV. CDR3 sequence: CASSLSGGGISYEQYF. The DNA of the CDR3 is TGTGCCAGCAGCCTCTCTGGCGGGGGAATCTCCTACGAGCAGTACTTC. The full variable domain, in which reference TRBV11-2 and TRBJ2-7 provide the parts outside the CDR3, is EAGVAQSPRYKIIEKRQSVAFWCNPISGHATLYWYQQILGQGPKLLIQFQNNGVVDDSQLPKDRFSAERLKGVDSTLKIQPAKLEDSAVYLCASSLSGGGISYEQYFGPGTRLTVT.

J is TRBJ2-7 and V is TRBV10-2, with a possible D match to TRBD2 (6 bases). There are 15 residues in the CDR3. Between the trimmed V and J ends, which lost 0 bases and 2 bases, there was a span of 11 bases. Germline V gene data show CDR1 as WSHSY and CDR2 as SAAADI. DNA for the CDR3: TGCGCCAGCAGTGAGTCGGGAGGTATAGCCTACGAGCAGTACTTC. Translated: CASSESGGIAYEQYF.

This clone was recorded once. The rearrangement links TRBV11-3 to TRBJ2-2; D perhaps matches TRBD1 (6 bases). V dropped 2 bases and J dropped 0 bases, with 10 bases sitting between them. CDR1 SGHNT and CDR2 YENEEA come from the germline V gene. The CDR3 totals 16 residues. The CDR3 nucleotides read TGTGCCAGCAGCTTACGGACAGTCGCGAACACCGGGGAGCTGTTTTTT. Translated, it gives CASSLRTVANTGELFF.

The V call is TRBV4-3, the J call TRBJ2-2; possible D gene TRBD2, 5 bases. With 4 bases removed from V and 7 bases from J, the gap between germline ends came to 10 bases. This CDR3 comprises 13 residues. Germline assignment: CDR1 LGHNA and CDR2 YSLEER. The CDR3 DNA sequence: TGCGCCAGCAGCCCCCGCGGGTTCGGGGAGCTGTTTTTT. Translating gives CASSPRGFGELFF.

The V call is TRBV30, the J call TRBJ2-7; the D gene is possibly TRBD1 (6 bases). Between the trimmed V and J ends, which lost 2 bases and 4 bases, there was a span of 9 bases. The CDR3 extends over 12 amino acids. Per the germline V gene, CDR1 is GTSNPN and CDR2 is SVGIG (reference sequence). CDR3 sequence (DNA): TGTGCCTGGAGTCCCAGGGGTTACGAGCAGTACTTC. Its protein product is CAWSPRGYEQYF.

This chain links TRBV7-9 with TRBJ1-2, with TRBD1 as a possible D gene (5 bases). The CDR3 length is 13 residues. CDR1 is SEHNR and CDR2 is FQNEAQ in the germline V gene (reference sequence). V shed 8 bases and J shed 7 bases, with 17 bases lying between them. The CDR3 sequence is CASEPGGGGGYTF. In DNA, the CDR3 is TGTGCCAGCGAACCGGGAGGTGGGGGTGGCTACACCTTC.

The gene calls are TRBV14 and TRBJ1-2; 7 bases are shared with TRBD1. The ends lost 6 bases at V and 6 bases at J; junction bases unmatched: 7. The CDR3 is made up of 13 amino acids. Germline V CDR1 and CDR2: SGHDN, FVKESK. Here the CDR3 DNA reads TGTGCCAGCAGAAGGACAGGTAGTGATGGCTACACCTTC. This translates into CASRRTGSDGYTF.

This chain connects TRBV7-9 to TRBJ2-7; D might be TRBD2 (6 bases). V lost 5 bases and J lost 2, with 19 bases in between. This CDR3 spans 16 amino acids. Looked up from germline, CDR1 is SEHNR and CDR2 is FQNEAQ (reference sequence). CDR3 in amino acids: CASSAQRGGGTYEQYF. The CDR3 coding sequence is TGTGCCAGCAGCGCCCAGAGGGGAGGTGGCACCTACGAGCAGTACTTC.

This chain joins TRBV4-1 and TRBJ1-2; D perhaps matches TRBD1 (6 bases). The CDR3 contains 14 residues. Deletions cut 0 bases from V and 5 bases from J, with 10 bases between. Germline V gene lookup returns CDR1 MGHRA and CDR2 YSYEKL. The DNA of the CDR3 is TGCGCCAGCAGCCAAGATGCAGGGGAGTATGGCTACACCTTC. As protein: CASSQDAGEYGYTF.

The CDR3 nucleotides are TGTGCCAGCAGCTCAGGCGGGAGTGCCAAAAACATTCAGTACTTC. Its translation: CASSSGGSAKNIQYF. The chain joins TRBV11-3 to TRBJ2-4; 7 nucleotides align to TRBD2. There are 15 residues in the CDR3. Germline CDR1 reads SGHNT; CDR2 reads YENEEA. The V segment lost 4 bases and the J segment 1 base; nucleotides outside the gene matches: 4.

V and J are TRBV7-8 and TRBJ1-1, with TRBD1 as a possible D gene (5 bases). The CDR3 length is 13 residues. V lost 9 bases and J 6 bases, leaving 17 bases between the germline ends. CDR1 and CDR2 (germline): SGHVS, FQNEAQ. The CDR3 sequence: CASAWGGTAEAFF. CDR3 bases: TGTGCCAGTGCTTGGGGGGGGACCGCTGAAGCTTTCTTT.

The DNA of the CDR3 is TGTGCCAGCAGTGGAGGGACCCAGTACTTC. Translation gives CASSGGTQYF. The V and J genes are TRBV25-1 and TRBJ2-5; D call uncertain. Germline CDR1 and CDR2: MGHDK and SYGVNS. V lost 4 bases and J 7 bases, leaving 4 bases between the germline ends. CDR3 length equals 10 residues. The complete variable domain, with remaining parts taken from reference TRBV25-1 and TRBJ2-5, reads EADIYQTPRYLVIGTGKKITLECSQTMGHDKMYWYQQDPGMELHLIHYSYGVNSTEKGDLSSESTVSRIRTEHFPLTLESARPSHTSQYLCASSGGTQYFGPGTRLLVL.

The CDR3 sequence is CATSRDHDGSSYEQYF. The CDR3 coding sequence is TGTGCCACCAGCAGAGATCATGACGGGAGCTCCTACGAGCAGTACTTC. The chain recombines TRBV15 with TRBJ2-7, with TRBD2 as a possible D gene (6 bases). Germline assignment: CDR1 LNHNV and CDR2 YYDKDF (reference sequence). This CDR3 has 16 amino acids. V lost 0 bases, J lost 0 bases, and 12 bases lay in between.

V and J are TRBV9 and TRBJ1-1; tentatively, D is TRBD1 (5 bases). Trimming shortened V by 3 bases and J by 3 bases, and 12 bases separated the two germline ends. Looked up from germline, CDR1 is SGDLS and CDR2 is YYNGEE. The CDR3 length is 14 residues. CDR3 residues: CASSATGVHTEAFF. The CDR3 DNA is TGTGCCAGCAGCGCCACGGGGGTACACACTGAAGCTTTCTTT.

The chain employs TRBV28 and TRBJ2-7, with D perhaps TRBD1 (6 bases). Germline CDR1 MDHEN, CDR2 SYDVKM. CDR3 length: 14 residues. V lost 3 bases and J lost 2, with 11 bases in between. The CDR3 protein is CASSFQDSPYEQYF. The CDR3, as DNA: TGTGCCAGCAGTTTTCAGGACAGCCCCTACGAGCAGTACTTC. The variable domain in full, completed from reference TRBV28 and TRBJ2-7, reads DVKVTQSSRYLVKRTGEKVFLECVQDMDHENMFWYRQDPGLGLRLIYFSYDVKMKEKGDIPEGYSVSREKKERFSLILESASTNQTSMYLCASSFQDSPYEQYFGPGTRLTVT.

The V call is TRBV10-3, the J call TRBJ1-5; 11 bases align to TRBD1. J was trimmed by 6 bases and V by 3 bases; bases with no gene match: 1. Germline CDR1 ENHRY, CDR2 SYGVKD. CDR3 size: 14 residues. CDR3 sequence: CAISEGTGGQPQHF. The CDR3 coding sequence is TGTGCCATCAGTGAAGGGACAGGGGGTCAGCCCCAGCATTTT.

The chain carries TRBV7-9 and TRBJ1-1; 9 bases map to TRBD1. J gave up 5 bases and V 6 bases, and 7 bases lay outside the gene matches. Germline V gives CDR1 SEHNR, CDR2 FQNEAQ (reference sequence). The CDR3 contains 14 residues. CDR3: CASRPQGAQTEAFF. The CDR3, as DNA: TGTGCCAGCAGACCACAGGGGGCTCAGACTGAAGCTTTCTTT.

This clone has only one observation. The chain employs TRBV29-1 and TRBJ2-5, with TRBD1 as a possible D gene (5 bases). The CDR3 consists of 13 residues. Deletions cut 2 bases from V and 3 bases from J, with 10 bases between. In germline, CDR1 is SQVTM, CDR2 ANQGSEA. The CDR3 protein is CSVEPTGEETQYF. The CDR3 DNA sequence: TGCAGCGTTGAACCTACAGGTGAAGAGACCCAGTACTTC. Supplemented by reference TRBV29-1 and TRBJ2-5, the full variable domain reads SAVISQKPSRDICQRGTSLTIQCQVDSQVTMMFWYRQQPGQSLTLIATANQGSEATYESGFVIDKFPISRPNLTFSTLTVSNMSPEDSSIYLCSVEPTGEETQYFGPGTRLLVL.

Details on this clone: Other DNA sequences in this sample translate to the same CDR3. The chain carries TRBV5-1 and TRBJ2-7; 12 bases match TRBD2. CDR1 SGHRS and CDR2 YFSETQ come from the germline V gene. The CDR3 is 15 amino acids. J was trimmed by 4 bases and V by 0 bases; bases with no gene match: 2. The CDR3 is CASSLGLAGVYEQYF. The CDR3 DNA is TGCGCCAGCAGCTTGGGACTAGCGGGAGTATACGAGCAGTACTTC.

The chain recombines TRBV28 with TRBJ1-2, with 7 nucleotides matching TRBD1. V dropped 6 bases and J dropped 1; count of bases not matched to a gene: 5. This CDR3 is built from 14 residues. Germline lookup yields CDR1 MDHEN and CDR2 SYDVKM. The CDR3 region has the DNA TGTGCCAGCAGCTCCGACAGGGTTAACTATGGCTACACCTTC. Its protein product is CASSSDRVNYGYTF.

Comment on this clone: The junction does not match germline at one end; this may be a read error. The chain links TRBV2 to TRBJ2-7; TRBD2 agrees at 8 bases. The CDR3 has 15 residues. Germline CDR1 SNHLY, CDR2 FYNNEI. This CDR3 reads CASSVLSGLATSLDF. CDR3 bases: TGTGCCAGCAGTGTTCTTTCCGGACTAGCTACCTCCCTGGACTTC.

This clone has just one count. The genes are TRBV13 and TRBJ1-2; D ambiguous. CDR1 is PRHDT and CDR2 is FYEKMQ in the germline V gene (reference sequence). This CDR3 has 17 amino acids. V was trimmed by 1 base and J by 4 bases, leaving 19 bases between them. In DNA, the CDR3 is TGTGCCAGCAGCTTAGCCCCACAAGGCAACTTTGTCTATGGCTACACCTTC. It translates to CASSLAPQGNFVYGYTF.